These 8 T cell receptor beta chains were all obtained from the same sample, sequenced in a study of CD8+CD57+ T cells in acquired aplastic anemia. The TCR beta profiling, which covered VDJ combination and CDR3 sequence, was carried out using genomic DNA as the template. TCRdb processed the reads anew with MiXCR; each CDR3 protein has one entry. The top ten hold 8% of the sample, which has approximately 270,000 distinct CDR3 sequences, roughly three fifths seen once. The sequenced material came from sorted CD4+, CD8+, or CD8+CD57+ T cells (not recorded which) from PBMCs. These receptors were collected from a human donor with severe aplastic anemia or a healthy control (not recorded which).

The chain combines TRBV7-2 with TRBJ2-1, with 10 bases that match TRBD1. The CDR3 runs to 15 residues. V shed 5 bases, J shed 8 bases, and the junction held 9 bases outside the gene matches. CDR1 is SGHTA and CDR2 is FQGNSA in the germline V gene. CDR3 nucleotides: TGTGCCAGCAGCCTAAGACAGGGGGCTCGGGATGAGCAGTTCTTC. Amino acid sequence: CASSLRQGARDEQFF.

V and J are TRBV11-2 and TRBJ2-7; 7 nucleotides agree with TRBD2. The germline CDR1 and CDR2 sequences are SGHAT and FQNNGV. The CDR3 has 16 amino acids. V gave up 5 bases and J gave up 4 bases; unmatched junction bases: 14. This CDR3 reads CASSPQVWAGDYEQYF. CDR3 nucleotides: TGTGCCAGCAGCCCCCAGGTATGGGCGGGAGATTACGAGCAGTACTTC.

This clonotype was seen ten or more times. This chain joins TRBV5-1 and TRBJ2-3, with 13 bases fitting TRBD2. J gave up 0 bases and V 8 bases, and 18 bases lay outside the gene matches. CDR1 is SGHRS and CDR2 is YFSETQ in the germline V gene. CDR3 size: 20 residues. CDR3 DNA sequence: TGCGCCAGACCCCGCAACCAGACTAGCGGGGGGATAACTAGCACAGATACGCAGTATTTT. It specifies CARPRNQTSGGITSTDTQYF. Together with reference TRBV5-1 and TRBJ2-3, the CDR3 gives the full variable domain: KAGVTQTPRYLIKTRGQQVTLSCSPISGHRSVSWYQQTPGQGLQFLFEYFSETQRNKGNFPGRFSGRQFSNSRSEMNVSTLELGDSALYLCARPRNQTSGGITSTDTQYFGPGTRLTVL.

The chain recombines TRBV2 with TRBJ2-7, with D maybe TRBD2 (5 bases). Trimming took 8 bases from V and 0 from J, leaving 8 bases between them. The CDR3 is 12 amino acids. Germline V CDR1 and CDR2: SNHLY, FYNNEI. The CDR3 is CASSDYSYEQYF. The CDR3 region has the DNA TGTGCCAGCTCCGACTACTCCTACGAGCAGTACTTC.

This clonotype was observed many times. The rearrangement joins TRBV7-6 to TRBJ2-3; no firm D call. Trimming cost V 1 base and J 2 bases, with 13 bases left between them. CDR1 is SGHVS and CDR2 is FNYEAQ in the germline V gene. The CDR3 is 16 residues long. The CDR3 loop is CASSLGSGGYTDTQYF. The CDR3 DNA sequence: TGTGCCAGCAGCTTAGGATCCGGCGGCTACACAGATACGCAGTATTTT.

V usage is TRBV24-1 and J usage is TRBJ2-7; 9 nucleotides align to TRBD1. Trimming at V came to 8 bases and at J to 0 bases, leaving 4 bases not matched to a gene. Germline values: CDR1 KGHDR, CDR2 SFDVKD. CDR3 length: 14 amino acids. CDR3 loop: CATKGTGHSYEQYF. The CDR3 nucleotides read TGTGCCACCAAAGGGACAGGGCACTCCTACGAGCAGTACTTC.

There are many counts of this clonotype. This CDR3 is CASSVGGSRNWQFF. The CDR3 DNA sequence: TGTGCCAGCAGCGTAGGGGGGTCCCGGAATTGGCAGTTCTTC. The chain employs TRBV9 and TRBJ2-1; D is perhaps TRBD1 or TRBD2 (5 bases each). V was clipped by 0 bases and J by 12 bases, with 16 bases between them. The CDR3 has 14 amino acids. CDR1 SGDLS and CDR2 YYNGEE come from the germline V gene.

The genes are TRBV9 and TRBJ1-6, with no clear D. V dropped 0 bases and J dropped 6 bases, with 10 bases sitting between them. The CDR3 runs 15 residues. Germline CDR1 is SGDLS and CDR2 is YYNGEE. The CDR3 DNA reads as TGTGCCAGCAGCGTAGGAGGGCAGATTAATTCACCCCTCCACTTT. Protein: CASSVGGQINSPLHF.